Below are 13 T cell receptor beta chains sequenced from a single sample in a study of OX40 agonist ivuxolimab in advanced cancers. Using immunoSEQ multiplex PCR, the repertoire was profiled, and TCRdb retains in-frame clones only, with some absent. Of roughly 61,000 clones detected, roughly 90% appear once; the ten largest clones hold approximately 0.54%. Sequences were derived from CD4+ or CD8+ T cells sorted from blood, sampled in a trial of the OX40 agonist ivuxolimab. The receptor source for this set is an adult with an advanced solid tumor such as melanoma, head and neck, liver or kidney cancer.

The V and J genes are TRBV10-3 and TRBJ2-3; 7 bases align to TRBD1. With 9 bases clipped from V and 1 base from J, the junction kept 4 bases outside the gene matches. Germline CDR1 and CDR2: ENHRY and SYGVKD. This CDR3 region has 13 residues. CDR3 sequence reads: CAIRGLGTDTQYF. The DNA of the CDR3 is TGTGCCATAAGGGGGCTTGGCACAGATACGCAGTATTTT.

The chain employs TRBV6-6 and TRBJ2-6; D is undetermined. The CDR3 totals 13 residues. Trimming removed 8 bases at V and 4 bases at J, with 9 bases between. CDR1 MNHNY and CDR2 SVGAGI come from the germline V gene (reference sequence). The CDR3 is CASGHGGANVLTF. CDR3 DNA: TGTGCCAGCGGTCACGGGGGGGCCAACGTCCTGACTTTC.

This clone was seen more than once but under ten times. Here the CDR3 DNA reads TGTGCCAGCCTGGACTATGACACCGGGGAGCTGTTTTTT. Protein product: CASLDYDTGELFF. J is TRBJ2-2 and V is TRBV6-5, with D maybe TRBD2 (6 bases). This CDR3 spans 13 amino acids. Trimming shortened V by 8 bases and J by 3 bases, and 10 bases separated the two germline ends. Germline values: CDR1 MNHEY, CDR2 SVGAGI.

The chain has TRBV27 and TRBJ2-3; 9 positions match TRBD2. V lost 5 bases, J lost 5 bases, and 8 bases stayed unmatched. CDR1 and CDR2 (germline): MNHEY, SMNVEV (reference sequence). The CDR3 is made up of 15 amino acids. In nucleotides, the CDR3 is TGTGCCAGCAGTGGGACTAGCAGGCAGAGAGATACGCAGTATTTT. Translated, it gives CASSGTSRQRDTQYF.

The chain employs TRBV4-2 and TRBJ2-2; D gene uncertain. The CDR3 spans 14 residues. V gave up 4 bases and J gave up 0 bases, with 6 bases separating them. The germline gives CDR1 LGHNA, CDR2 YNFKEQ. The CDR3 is CASSRAPNTGELFF. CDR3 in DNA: TGTGCCAGCAGCCGGGCACCGAACACCGGGGAGCTGTTTTTT.

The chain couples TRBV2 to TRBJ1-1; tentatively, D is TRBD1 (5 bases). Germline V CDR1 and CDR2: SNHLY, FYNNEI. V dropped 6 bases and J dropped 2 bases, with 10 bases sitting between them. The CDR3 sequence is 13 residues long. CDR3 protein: CASREGPNTEAFF. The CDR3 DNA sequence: TGTGCCAGCAGGGAGGGACCTAACACTGAAGCTTTCTTT.

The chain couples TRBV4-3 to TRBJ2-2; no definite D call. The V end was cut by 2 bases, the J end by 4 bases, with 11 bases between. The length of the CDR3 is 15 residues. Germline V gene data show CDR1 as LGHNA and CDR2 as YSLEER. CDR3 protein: CASSQPPPGTGELFF. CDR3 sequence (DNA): TGCGCCAGCAGCCAACCGCCGCCGGGCACCGGGGAGCTGTTTTTT.

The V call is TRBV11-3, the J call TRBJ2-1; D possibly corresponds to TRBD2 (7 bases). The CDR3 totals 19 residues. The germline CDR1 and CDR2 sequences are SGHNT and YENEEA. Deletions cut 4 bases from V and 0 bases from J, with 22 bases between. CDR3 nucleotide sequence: TGTGCCAGCAGCTCCGCGGGATTGGCGGGGGCTAGCTCCTACAATGAGCAGTTCTTC. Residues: CASSSAGLAGASSYNEQFF.

The CDR3: CASSQGPSDEQYF. CDR3 nucleotide sequence: TGTGCCAGCAGCCAAGGGCCTAGCGACGAGCAGTACTTC. This chain links TRBV4-2 with TRBJ2-7; maybe TRBD2 (6 bases). The CDR3 contains 13 residues. CDR1 is LGHNA, CDR2 YNFKEQ, per germline. V shed 1 base and J shed 5 bases, with 9 bases lying between them.

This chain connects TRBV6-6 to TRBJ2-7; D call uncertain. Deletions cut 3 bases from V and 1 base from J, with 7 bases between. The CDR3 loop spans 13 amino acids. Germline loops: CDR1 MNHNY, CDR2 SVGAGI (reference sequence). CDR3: CASSYGVSYEQYF. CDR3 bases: TGTGCCAGCAGTTATGGGGTATCCTACGAGCAGTACTTC.

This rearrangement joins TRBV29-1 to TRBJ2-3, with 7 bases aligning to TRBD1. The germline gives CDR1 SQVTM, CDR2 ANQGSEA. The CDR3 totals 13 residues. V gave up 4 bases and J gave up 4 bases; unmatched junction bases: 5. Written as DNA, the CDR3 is TGCAGCGTTGGACAGGGCCGGGCAGATACGCAGTATTTT. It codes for CSVGQGRADTQYF.

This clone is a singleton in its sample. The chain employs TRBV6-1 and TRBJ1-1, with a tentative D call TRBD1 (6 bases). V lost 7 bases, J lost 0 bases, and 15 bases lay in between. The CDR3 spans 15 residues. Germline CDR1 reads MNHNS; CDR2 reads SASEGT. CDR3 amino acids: CASTPPGQMNTEAFF. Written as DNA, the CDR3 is TGTGCCAGCACCCCCCCCGGACAGATGAACACTGAAGCTTTCTTT.

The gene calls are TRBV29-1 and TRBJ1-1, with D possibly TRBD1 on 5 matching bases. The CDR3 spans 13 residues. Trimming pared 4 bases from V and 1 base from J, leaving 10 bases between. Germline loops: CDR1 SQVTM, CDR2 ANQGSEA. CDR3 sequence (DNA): TGCAGCGTTGTTCCAGGGTGGAACACTGAAGCTTTCTTT. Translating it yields CSVVPGWNTEAFF.